This T cell receptor (beta chain) is drawn from a study of T cell repertoires in cytomegalovirus infection. The CDR3 has 15 residues. Unmatched junction bases numbered 6, after V lost 4 bases and J lost 1 base. The germline V gene encodes CDR1 MGHRA and CDR2 YSYEKL. From the reads, TCRdb called clonotypes with MiXCR, one entry per CDR3 protein. The repertoire has 100,000 to 150,000 distinct CDR3 sequences, roughly 25% of them found once; the top ten carry 34%. Details on this clonotype: The antigen remains undetermined.

Sequencing used PBMCs, sequenced either directly or after in vitro stimulation (not recorded which). This sequence originates from a human donor in good health (CMV status not recorded). Some clones in this sample may be carry-over from other donors' samples. This sequence joins TRBV4-1 and TRBJ2-5; 7 positions agree with TRBD2. The CDR3, as DNA: TGCGCCAGCAGCCCGGACGGGGAGGGCCAAGAGACCCAGTACTTC. This translates into CASSPDGEGQETQYF.